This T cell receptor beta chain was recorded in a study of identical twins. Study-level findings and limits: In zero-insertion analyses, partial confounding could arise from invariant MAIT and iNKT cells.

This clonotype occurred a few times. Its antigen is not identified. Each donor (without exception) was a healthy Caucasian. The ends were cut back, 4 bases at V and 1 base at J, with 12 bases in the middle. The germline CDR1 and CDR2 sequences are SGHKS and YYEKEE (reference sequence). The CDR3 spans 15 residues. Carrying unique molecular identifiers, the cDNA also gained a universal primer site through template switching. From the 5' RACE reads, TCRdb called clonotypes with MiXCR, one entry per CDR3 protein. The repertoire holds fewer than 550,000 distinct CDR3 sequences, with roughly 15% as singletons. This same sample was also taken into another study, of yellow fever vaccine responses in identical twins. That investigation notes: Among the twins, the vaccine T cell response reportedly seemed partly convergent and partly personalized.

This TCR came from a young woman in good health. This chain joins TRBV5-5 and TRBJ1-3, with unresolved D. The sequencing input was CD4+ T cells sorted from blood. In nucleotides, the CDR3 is TGTGCCAGCAGCCCCCTTTCCGGGTCTGGAAACACCATATATTTT. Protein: CASSPLSGSGNTIYF.